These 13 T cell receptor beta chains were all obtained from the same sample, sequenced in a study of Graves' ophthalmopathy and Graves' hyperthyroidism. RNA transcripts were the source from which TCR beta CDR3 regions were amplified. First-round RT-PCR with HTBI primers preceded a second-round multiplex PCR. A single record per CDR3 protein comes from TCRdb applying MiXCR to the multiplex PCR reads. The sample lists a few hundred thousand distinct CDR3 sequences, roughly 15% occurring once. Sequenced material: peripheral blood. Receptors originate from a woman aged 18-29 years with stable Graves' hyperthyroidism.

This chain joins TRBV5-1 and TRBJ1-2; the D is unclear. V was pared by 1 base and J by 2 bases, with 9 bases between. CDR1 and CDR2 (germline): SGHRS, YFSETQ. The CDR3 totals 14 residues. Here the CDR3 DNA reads TGCGCCAGCAGCTTGTACGCCAGCAACTATGGCTACACCTTC. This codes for CASSLYASNYGYTF.

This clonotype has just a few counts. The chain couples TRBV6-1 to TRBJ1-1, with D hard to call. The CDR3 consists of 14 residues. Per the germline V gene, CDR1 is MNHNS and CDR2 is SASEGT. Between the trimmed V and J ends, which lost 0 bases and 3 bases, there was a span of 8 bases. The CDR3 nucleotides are TGTGCCAGCAGTGAAGCGAAGATTTACACTGAAGCTTTCTTT. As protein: CASSEAKIYTEAFF.

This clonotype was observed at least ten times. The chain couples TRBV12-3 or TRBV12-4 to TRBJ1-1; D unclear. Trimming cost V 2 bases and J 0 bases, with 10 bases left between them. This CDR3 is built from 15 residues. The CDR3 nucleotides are TGTGCCAGCAGTTTAATGGGAAACATGAACACTGAAGCTTTCTTT. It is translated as CASSLMGNMNTEAFF.

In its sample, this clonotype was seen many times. Here the CDR3 DNA reads TGTGCCAGCAGGAACACAGGAGACTATTTTGGCTACACCTTC. It encodes CASRNTGDYFGYTF. The chain employs TRBV6-2 or TRBV6-3 and TRBJ1-2; a weak D match, TRBD1 (5 bases). The V gene lost 6 bases and the J gene lost 7 bases, with 18 bases spanning the gap. CDR1 and CDR2 from the germline V gene are MNHEY and SVGEGT. This CDR3 is built from 14 residues.

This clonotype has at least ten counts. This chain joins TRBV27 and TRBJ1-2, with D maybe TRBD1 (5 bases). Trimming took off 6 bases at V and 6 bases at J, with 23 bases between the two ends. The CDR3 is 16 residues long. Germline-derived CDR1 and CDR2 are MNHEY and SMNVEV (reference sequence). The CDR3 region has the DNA TGTGCCAGCAGCTTTTCTACGCCGTCCAGGGTGAATGGCTACACCTTC. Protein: CASSFSTPSRVNGYTF.

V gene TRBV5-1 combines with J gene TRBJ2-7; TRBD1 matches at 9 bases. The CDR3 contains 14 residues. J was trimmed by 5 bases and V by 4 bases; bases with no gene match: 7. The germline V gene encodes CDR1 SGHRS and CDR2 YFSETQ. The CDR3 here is CASSPGTGINEQYF. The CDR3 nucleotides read TGCGCCAGCAGCCCCGGGACAGGGATAAACGAGCAGTACTTC.

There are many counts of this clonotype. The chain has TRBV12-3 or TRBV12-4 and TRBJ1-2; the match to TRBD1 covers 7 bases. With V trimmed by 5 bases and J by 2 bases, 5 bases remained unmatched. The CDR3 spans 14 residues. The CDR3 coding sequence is TGTGCCAGCAGTCCGGACAGGCGGAACTATGGCTACACCTTC. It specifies CASSPDRRNYGYTF.

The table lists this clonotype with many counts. The CDR3 protein is CASSIVQGAITNTEAFF. CDR3 coding DNA: TGTGCCAGTAGTATTGTACAGGGGGCGATTACGAACACTGAAGCTTTCTTT. The chain couples TRBV19 to TRBJ1-1; 9 bases map to TRBD1. V lost 3 bases, J lost 1 base, and 9 bases stayed unmatched. The CDR3 runs to 17 residues. Germline CDR1 reads LNHDA; CDR2 reads SQIVND (reference sequence).

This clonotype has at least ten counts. For the CDR3, the DNA is TGTGCCAGCACCGACGGGGAGTTGAACGAGCAGTACTTC. Translation: CASTDGELNEQYF. This chain links TRBV2 with TRBJ2-7; the D gene is possibly TRBD2 (5 bases). This CDR3 is built from 13 residues. CDR1 SNHLY and CDR2 FYNNEI come from the germline V gene. Between the trimmed V and J ends, which lost 7 bases and 5 bases, there was a span of 15 bases. The variable domain in full, with the rest retrieved from reference TRBV2 and TRBJ2-7, is EPEVTQTPSHQVTQMGQEVILRCVPISNHLYFYWYRQILGQKVEFLVSFYNNEISEKSEIFDDQFSVERPDGSNFTLKIRSTKLEDSAMYFCASTDGELNEQYFGPGTRLTVT.

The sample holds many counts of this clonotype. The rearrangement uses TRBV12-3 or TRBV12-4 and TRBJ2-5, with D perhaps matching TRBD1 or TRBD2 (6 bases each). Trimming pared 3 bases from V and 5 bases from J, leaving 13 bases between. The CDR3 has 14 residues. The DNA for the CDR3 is TGTGCCAGCAGTTTGAGGGGGGCCGAGGAGACCCAGTACTTC. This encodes CASSLRGAEETQYF.

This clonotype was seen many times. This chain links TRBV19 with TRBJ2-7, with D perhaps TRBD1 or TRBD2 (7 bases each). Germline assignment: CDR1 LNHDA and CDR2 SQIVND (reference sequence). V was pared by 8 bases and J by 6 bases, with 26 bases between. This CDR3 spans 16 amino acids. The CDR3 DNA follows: TGTGCCAGTCAATATAGGGGAGGGACAGCCGACCGCGAGCAGTACTTC. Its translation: CASQYRGGTADREQYF.

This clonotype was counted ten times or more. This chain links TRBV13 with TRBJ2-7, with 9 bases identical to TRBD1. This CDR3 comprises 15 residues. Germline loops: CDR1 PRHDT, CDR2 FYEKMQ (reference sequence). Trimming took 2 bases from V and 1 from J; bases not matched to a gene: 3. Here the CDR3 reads CASSLWGQGSYEQYF. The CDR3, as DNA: TGTGCCAGCAGCTTATGGGGACAGGGTTCCTACGAGCAGTACTTC.

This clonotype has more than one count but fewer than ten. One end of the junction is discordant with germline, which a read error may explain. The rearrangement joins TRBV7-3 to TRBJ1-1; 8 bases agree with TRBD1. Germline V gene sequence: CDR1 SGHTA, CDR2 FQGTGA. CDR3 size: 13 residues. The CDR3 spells CASSVTGGSEAFF. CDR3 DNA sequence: TGTGCCAGCAGCGTAACAGGGGGAAGTGAAGCTTTCTTT.